These T cell receptor beta chains were read from a single sample in a study of shared clonotypes between healthy human individuals. Assay used: immunoSEQ multiplex PCR; TCRdb lists only in-frame clones, some missing. The sample consists of approximately 500,000 clones, approximately 95% of them appearing once. The material sequenced was naive CD4+ T cells sorted from blood. Every receptor here comes from a woman between 25 and 40 years old in good health. The CDR3 runs from the conserved cysteine through the conserved F or W. D genes are given only for firm matches.

V: TRBV2
D: TRBD1
J: TRBJ1-4
CDR3: CASSPVQGIGEKLFF
DNA: TGTGCCAGCAGTCCAGTACAGGGGATTGGTGAAAAACTGTTTTTT

V: TRBV29-1
D: -
J: TRBJ1-1
CDR3: CSVVGGTEAFF
DNA: TGCAGCGTTGTGGGGGGGACTGAAGCTTTCTTT

V: TRBV11-1
D: -
J: TRBJ1-1
CDR3: CASSPTWSRASEAFF
DNA: TGTGCCAGCAGCCCGACATGGTCCAGGGCCTCCGAAGCTTTCTTT

V: TRBV19
D: -
J: TRBJ1-5
CDR3: CASSSNQPQHF
DNA: TGTGCCAGTAGTTCTAATCAGCCCCAGCATTTT

V: TRBV7-2
D: -
J: TRBJ2-5
CDR3: CASSLLRGVGETQYF
DNA: TGTGCCAGCAGCTTACTGCGGGGAGTTGGGGAGACCCAGTACTTC

V: TRBV19
D: TRBD2
J: TRBJ2-1
CDR3: CASSIESVAGLYEQFF
DNA: TGTGCCAGTAGTATAGAGTCGGTAGCGGGATTGTATGAGCAGTTCTTC

V: TRBV11-2
D: TRBD2
J: TRBJ2-7
CDR3: CASSGQLAGGSYF
DNA: TGTGCCAGCAGCGGGCAATTAGCGGGAGGTTCTTACTTC

V: TRBV7-9
D: -
J: TRBJ1-1
CDR3: CASSVGDRNTEAFF
DNA: TGTGCCAGCTCAGTGGGGGATAGGAACACTGAAGCTTTCTTT

V: TRBV27
D: -
J: TRBJ2-1
CDR3: CASSLSRLSYNEQFF
DNA: TGTGCCAGCAGTTTATCCAGACTCTCCTACAATGAGCAGTTCTTC

V: TRBV5-4
D: -
J: TRBJ2-5
CDR3: CASSFPSETQYF
DNA: TGTGCCAGCAGCTTCCCTTCGGAGACCCAGTACTTC

V: TRBV18
D: -
J: TRBJ1-4
CDR3: CASSPDYSSGWKLFF
DNA: TGTGCCAGCTCACCAGACTATAGTTCCGGGTGGAAACTGTTTTTT

V: TRBV4-1
D: TRBD2
J: TRBJ2-7
CDR3: CASSQGPSSGRANEQYF
DNA: TGCGCCAGCAGCCAAGGTCCATCTAGCGGGAGGGCAAACGAGCAGTACTTC

V: TRBV19
D: -
J: TRBJ1-2
CDR3: CASQRDTINYGYTF
DNA: TGTGCCAGTCAAAGGGACACGATAAACTATGGCTACACCTTC

V: TRBV7-2
D: -
J: TRBJ1-2
CDR3: CASSSSMRYGYTF
DNA: TGTGCCAGCAGCTCTTCGATGAGATATGGCTACACCTTC

V: TRBV28
D: -
J: TRBJ1-1
CDR3: CASSAQDTEAFF
DNA: TGTGCCAGCAGTGCACAGGACACTGAAGCTTTCTTT

V: TRBV28
D: TRBD1
J: TRBJ2-7
CDR3: CASSPGTASSYEQYF
DNA: TGTGCCAGCAGTCCCGGGACAGCTTCATCCTACGAGCAGTACTTC

V: TRBV18
D: -
J: TRBJ2-6
CDR3: CASSNRDKGSGANVLTF
DNA: TGTGCCAGCTCAAACCGGGACAAAGGCTCTGGGGCCAACGTCCTGACTTTC

V: TRBV5-4
D: -
J: TRBJ2-7
CDR3: CASSWGREQYF
DNA: TGTGCCAGCAGCTGGGGTCGGGAGCAGTACTTC

V: TRBV28
D: -
J: TRBJ2-7
CDR3: CASSPSRGYEQYF
DNA: TGTGCCAGCAGTCCTAGTAGGGGATACGAGCAGTACTTC

V: TRBV27
D: -
J: TRBJ2-1
CDR3: CASSFASEPFSGEQFF
DNA: TGTGCCAGCAGTTTTGCTAGCGAACCATTTTCGGGGGAGCAGTTCTTC

V: TRBV19
D: -
J: TRBJ2-2
CDR3: CASSTNWGTDTGELFF
DNA: TGTGCCAGTAGTACGAATTGGGGCACCGACACCGGGGAGCTGTTTTTT

V: TRBV5-1
D: -
J: TRBJ2-7
CDR3: CASSLASGSPYEQYF
DNA: TGCGCCAGCAGCTTGGCGAGCGGATCCCCCTACGAGCAGTACTTC

V: TRBV18
D: -
J: TRBJ1-3
CDR3: CASSPLQGGTGNTIYF
DNA: TGTGCCAGCTCACCACTTCAGGGAGGTACTGGAAACACCATATATTTT

V: TRBV19
D: TRBD2
J: TRBJ2-1
CDR3: CASGTSGRLSSYNEQFF
DNA: TGTGCCAGCGGGACTAGCGGGAGGCTAAGCTCCTACAATGAGCAGTTCTTC

V: TRBV19
D: -
J: TRBJ2-7
CDR3: CASSIVGGPEQYF
DNA: TGTGCCAGTAGTATCGTTGGGGGCCCCGAGCAGTACTTC

V: TRBV7-9
D: TRBD1
J: TRBJ1-4
CDR3: CASSSTRGGYTNEKLFF
DNA: TGTGCCAGCAGCTCCACCCGAGGGGGCTATACTAATGAAAAACTGTTTTTT

V: TRBV7-6
D: -
J: TRBJ2-1
CDR3: CASSLPGRGGGSGEQFF
DNA: TGTGCCAGCAGCCTCCCGGGTAGGGGAGGGGGTTCGGGTGAGCAGTTCTTC

V: TRBV28
D: TRBD1
J: TRBJ2-3
CDR3: CASSHWDSPDTQYF
DNA: TGTGCCAGCAGTCACTGGGACAGTCCAGATACGCAGTATTTT

V: TRBV9
D: -
J: TRBJ2-3
CDR3: CASSVPSSPGTDTQYF
DNA: TGTGCCAGCAGCGTTCCTAGTTCCCCGGGCACAGATACGCAGTATTTT

V: TRBV30
D: -
J: TRBJ1-5
CDR3: CAWTRGINQPQHF
DNA: TGTGCCTGGACCCGGGGGATTAATCAGCCCCAGCATTTT

V: TRBV5-1
D: TRBD2
J: TRBJ2-1
CDR3: CASSFGPLAGEGSEQFF
DNA: TGCGCCAGCAGCTTCGGCCCCCTAGCGGGAGAAGGGAGTGAGCAGTTCTTC

V: TRBV7-9
D: TRBD2
J: TRBJ2-5
CDR3: CASSSQGGLATETQYF
DNA: TGTGCCAGCAGCTCTCAGGGGGGACTAGCGACAGAGACCCAGTACTTC

V: TRBV7-9
D: TRBD2
J: TRBJ2-2
CDR3: CASNPPGLANTGELFF
DNA: TGTGCCAGCAATCCCCCGGGACTAGCGAACACCGGGGAGCTGTTTTTT

V: TRBV11-2
D: -
J: TRBJ2-7
CDR3: CASSWRRDVGYEQYF
DNA: TGTGCCAGCAGCTGGCGGCGGGACGTGGGCTACGAGCAGTACTTC

V: TRBV28
D: -
J: TRBJ1-5
CDR3: CASLTVPNQPQHF
DNA: TGTGCCAGCTTGACAGTACCCAATCAGCCCCAGCATTTT

V: TRBV6-5
D: -
J: TRBJ2-7
CDR3: CASSSGRSGSYEQYF
DNA: TGTGCCAGCAGTTCGGGGAGGTCAGGGTCCTACGAGCAGTACTTC

V: TRBV5-4
D: TRBD2
J: TRBJ2-1
CDR3: CASSLAAGGPNEQFF
DNA: TGTGCCAGCAGCTTGGCGGCGGGAGGGCCAAATGAGCAGTTCTTC

V: TRBV28
D: -
J: TRBJ2-7
CDR3: CASSRIVGDEQYF
DNA: TGTGCCAGCAGTCGTATTGTGGGCGACGAGCAGTACTTC